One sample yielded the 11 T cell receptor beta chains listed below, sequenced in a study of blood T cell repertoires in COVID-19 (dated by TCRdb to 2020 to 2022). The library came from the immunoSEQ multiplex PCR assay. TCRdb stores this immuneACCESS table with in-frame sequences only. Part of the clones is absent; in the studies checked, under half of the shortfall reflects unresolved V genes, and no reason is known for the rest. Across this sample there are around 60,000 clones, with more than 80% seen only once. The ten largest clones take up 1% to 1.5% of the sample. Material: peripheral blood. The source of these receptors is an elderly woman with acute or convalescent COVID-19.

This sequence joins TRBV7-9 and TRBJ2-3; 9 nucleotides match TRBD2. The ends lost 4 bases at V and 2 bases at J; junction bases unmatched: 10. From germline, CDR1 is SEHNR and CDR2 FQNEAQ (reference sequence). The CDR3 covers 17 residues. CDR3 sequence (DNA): TGTGCCAGCAGCTCGCTTTTGACTAGCGGAGACACAGATACGCAGTATTTT. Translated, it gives CASSSLLTSGDTDTQYF. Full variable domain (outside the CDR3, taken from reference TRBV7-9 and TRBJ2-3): DTGVSQNPRHKITKRGQNVTFRCDPISEHNRLYWYRQTLGQGPEFLTYFQNEAQLEKSRLLSDRFSAERPKGSFSTLEIQRTEQGDSAMYLCASSSLLTSGDTDTQYFGPGTRLTVL.

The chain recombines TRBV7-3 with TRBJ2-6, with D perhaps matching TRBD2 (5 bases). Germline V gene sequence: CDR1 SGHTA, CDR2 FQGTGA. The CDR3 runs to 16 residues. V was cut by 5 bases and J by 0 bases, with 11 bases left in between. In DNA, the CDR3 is TGTGCCAGCAGCCCAGGACTGATCTCTGGGGCCAACGTCCTGACTTTC. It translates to CASSPGLISGANVLTF. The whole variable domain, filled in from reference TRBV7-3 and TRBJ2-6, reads GAGVSQTPSNKVTEKGKYVELRCDPISGHTALYWYRQSLGQGPEFLIYFQGTGAADDSGLPNDRFFAVRPEGSVSTLKIQRTERGDSAVYLCASSPGLISGANVLTFGAGSRLTVL.

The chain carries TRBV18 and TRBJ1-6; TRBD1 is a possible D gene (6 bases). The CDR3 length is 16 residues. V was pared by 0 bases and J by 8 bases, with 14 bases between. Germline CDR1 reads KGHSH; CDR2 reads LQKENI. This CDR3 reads CASSPPDGQYYSPLHF. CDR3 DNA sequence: TGTGCCAGCTCACCACCGGACGGACAGTATTATTCACCCCTCCACTTT.

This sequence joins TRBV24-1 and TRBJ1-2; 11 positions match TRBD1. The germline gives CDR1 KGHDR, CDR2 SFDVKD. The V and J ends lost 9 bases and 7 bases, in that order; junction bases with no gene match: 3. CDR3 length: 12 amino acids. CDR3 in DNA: TGTGCCACCTCCGGGACAGGGGGTGGCTACACCTTC. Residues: CATSGTGGGYTF.

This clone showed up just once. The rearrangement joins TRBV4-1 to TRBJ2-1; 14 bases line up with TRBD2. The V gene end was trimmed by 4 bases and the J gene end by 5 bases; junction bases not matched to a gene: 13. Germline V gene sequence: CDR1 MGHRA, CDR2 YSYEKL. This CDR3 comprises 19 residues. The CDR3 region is CASSRTSGGGLAGDNEQFF. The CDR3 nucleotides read TGCGCCAGCAGCCGTACTTCGGGGGGGGGACTAGCGGGAGACAATGAGCAGTTCTTC.

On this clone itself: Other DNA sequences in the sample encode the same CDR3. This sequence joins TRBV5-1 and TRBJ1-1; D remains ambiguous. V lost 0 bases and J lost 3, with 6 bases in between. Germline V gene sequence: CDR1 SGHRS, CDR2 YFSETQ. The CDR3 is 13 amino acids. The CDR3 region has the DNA TGCGCCAGCAGCTTGGCCGGTGACACTGAAGCTTTCTTT. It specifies CASSLAGDTEAFF. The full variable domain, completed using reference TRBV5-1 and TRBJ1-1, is KAGVTQTPRYLIKTRGQQVTLSCSPISGHRSVSWYQQTPGQGLQFLFEYFSETQRNKGNFPGRFSGRQFSNSRSEMNVSTLELGDSALYLCASSLAGDTEAFFGQGTRLTVV.

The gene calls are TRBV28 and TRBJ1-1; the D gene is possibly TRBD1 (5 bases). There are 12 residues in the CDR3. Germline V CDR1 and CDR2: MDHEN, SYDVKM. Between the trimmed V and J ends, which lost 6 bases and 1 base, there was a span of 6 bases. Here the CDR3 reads CASRTENTEAFF. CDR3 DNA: TGTGCCAGCAGGACAGAGAACACTGAAGCTTTCTTT.

The CDR3 protein is CASSPGLAGGRTQYF. CDR3 sequence (DNA): TGTGCCAGCAGTCCCGGACTAGCGGGGGGGCGGACCCAGTACTTC. The V and J genes are TRBV6-5 and TRBJ2-5; TRBD2 agrees at 15 bases. Germline CDR1 MNHEY, CDR2 SVGAGI. V gave up 5 bases and J gave up 7 bases; unmatched junction bases: 5. The CDR3 runs 15 residues.

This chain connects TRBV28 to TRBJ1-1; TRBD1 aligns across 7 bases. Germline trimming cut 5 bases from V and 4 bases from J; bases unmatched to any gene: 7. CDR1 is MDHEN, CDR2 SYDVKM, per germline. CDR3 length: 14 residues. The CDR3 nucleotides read TGTGCCAGCAGTCGGGGACAGAGAACCACTGAAGCTTTCTTT. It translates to CASSRGQRTTEAFF.

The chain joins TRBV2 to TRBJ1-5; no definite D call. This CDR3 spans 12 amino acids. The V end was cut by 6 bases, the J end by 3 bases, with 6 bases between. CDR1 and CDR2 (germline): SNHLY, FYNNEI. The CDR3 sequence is CASRALNQPQHF. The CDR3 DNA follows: TGTGCCAGCAGGGCTCTCAATCAGCCCCAGCATTTT.

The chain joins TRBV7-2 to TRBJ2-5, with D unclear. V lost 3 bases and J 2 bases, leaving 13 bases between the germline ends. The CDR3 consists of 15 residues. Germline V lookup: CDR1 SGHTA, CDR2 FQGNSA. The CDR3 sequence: CASSLGQRPQETQYF. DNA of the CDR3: TGTGCCAGCAGCTTGGGTCAGCGTCCGCAAGAGACCCAGTACTTC. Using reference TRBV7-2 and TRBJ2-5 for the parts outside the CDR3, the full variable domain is GAGVSQSPSNKVTEKGKDVELRCDPISGHTALYWYRQSLGQGLEFLIYFQGNSAPDKSGLPSDRFSAERTGGSVSTLTIQRTQQEDSAVYLCASSLGQRPQETQYFGPGTRLLVL.